This T cell receptor (beta chain) was found in a study of blood T cell repertoires in COVID-19. About the study: Samples of COVID-19 (acute and convalescent) were obtained from the United States, Italy and Spain. PBMCs, B-cell-depleted T cells, or T cells were the source of the cDNA or gDNA that made up the material.

As processed by the authors: Reference gene primer amplification gave estimated nucleated cell counts. The assay was immunoSEQ multiplex PCR, and TCRdb's table has in-frame clones only and misses some. V and J calls and clone size follow that table, whereas D and trimming were derived from the DNA. The sample carries under 350,000 clones, 80% to 90% recorded once. V lost 5 bases, J lost 7 bases, and 17 bases lay in between. Germline V gene data show CDR1 as MDHEN and CDR2 as SYDVKM. There are 14 residues in the CDR3. The sample comprised peripheral blood. The chain carries TRBV28 and TRBJ2-5; the D is unclear. This clonotype originated in a woman in her sixties or seventies with acute or convalescent COVID-19. The CDR3 nucleotides are TGTGCCAGCAGTACTCTCACGGGTTACGCGACCCAGTACTTC. Translating it yields CASSTLTGYATQYF.